Here is one T cell receptor (beta chain) with its context. This clonotype has at least ten counts. What antigen it recognizes has not been identified. There are no base qualities to consult, and no much larger clone falls within one base. The data are from a study of response to subunit inactivated influenza vaccine listed by TCRdb under 2018. Turning to the overall study: Deep quantitative T cell receptor repertoire profiling was used in the study to track responses to a trivalent subunit inactivated influenza vaccine. Paper-wide results and their limitations: The authors proposed that each seasonal influenza vaccination may bring in only a limited number of new T cells.

At the junction V is shortened by 1 base and J by 3 bases; bases outside the gene matches: 2. The CDR3 starts with the cysteine, ends with the phenylalanine, and has 15 residues. Only the CDR3 region is kept as DNA, spanning 45 bases read in frame from base 1. CDR1 and CDR2 were assigned from the germline V gene (reference sequence) as PRHDT and FYEKMQ. The receptor library was made with RT-PCR. TCRdb records Illumina HiSeq 2500 as the sequencer. The public reads were reanalyzed by TCRdb: fastp trimming at Q25, MiXCR alignment, in-frame beta chains only. CDR3 protein sequences are deduplicated, and each keeps its most common genes and DNA. Present in this sample are approximately 310,000 distinct CDR3 sequences, 21% of which were seen just once. About 10% of the sample rests with the top ten.

This sequence originates from a man aged 50 to 69 who received an inactivated influenza vaccine. Donor details come from another sample of the same person, matched by shared clones. The material was PBMCs from blood, obtained less than 22 months after vaccination. The chain is made from TRBV13 and TRBJ1-4, and 7 junctional nucleotides match TRBD1. CDR3 sequence: CASSLEGQPNEKLFF. The DNA is TGTGCCAGCAGCTTAGAGGGACAGCCTAATGAAAAACTGTTTTTT.